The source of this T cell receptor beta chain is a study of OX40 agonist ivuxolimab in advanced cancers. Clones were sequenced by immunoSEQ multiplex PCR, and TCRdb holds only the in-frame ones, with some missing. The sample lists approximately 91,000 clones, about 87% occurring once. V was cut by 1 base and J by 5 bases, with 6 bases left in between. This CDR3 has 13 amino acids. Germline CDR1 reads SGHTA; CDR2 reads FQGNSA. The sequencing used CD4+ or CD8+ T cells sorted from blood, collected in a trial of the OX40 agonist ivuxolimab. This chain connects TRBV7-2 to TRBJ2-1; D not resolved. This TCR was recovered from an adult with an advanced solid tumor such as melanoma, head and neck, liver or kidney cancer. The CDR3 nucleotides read TGTGCCAGCAGCTTAGGGCTAAACAATGAGCAGTTCTTC. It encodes CASSLGLNNEQFF. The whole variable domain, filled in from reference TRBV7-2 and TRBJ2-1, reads GAGVSQSPSNKVTEKGKDVELRCDPISGHTALYWYRQSLGQGLEFLIYFQGNSAPDKSGLPSDRFSAERTGGSVSTLTIQRTQQEDSAVYLCASSLGLNNEQFFGPGTRLTVL.